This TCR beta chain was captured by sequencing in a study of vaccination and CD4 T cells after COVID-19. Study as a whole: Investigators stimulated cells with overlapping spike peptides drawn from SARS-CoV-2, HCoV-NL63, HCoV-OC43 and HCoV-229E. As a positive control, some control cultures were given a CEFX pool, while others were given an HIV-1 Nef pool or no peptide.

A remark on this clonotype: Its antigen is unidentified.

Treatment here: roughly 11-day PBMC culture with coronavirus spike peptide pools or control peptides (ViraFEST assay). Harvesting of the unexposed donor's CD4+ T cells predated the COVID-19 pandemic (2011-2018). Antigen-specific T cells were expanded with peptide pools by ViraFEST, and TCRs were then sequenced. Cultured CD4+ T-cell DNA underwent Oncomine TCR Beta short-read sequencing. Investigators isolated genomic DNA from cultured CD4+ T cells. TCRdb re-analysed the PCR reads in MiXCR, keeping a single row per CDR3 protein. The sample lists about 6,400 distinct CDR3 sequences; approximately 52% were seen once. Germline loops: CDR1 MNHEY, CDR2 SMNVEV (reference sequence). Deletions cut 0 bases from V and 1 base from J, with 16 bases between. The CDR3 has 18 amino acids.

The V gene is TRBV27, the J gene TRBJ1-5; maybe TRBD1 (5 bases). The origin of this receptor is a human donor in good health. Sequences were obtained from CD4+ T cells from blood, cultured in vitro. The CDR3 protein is CASSLSGLSGVSNQPQHF. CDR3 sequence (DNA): TGTGCCAGCAGTTTATCGGGACTCAGTGGTGTGAGCAATCAGCCCCAGCATTTT.